This T cell receptor beta chain was recorded in a study of yellow fever vaccine responses in identical twins (dated by TCRdb to the late 2010s). As for the study more broadly: Focusing on identical twins, the study followed the T cell clones that responded to the vaccine, and did so with precision. What the authors observed across the whole study: The T cell response to vaccination in identical twins was reported by the authors to appear partly convergent and partly personalized.

Library creation used RT-PCR. The sample was run on an Illumina HiSeq 2500. TCRdb reran the public reads through fastp at Q25 and MiXCR, keeping productive beta chains. Identical CDR3 proteins give one entry, which carries the most common genes and DNA. Across this sample there are around 2,400 distinct CDR3 sequences, with 81% seen only once. Roughly 2.7% of the sample comes from the top ten. Of note for this clonotype: Its antigen is currently not known. No base quality values were provided; no much bigger clone lies one nucleotide off.

This TCR was sampled from a woman between 18 and 30 years old who received the yellow fever vaccine. Donor details come from another sample of the same person, matched by shared clones. Sequenced material: T cells from blood (PBMCs), unsorted or a sorted subset (not recorded which), taken before or after yellow fever vaccination (not recorded which).

The CDR3 amino acid sequence is: CASSFGGNEQFF. The nucleotide sequence is TGTGCCAGCAGTTTTGGGGGGAATGAGCAGTTCTTC. The chain joins TRBV12-3 or TRBV12-4 to TRBJ2-1; the D gene is possibly TRBD2, with 6 bases matching. V and J are truncated by 3 bases and 7 bases respectively, leaving an intervening sequence of 7 bases. The CDR3 contains 12 residues, cysteine and phenylalanine counted. The sequence is cut down to CDR3 DNA, 36 bases in frame from base 1.